These 6 T cell receptor beta chains came from one sample sequenced in a study of human CD8 memory T cell subsets. Production of TCR beta libraries used UMI-labeled 5' RACE as the method. Following a re-call of the 5' RACE reads, TCRdb has one entry per CDR3 protein and lacks DNA. This sample contains 9,500 to 12,000 distinct CDR3 sequences. What was sequenced was CD8+ T cells from PBMCs. Source of these receptors: a human donor in good health.

The V and J genes are TRBV9 and TRBJ2-4; the TCRdb D gene call, TRBD1, has no DNA to confirm it. Germline loops: CDR1 SGDLS, CDR2 YYNGEE. CDR3 length: 17 amino acids. CDR3 amino acids: CASSVDDRRGAKNIQYF. The complete variable domain, with remaining parts taken from reference TRBV9 and TRBJ2-4, reads DSGVTQTPKHLITATGQRVTLRCSPRSGDLSVYWYQQSLDQGLQFLIQYYNGEERAKGNILERFSAQQFPDLHSELNLSSLELGDSALYFCASSVDDRRGAKNIQYFGAGTRLSVL.

This chain connects TRBV30 to TRBJ2-7; the D gene TCRdb calls, TRBD1, cannot be checked with no DNA. Germline CDR1 reads GTSNPN; CDR2 reads SVGIG (reference sequence). The CDR3 spans 14 residues. CDR3 protein: CAWSFDFRGYEQYF.

The V gene is TRBV14, the J gene TRBJ2-1; TCRdb gives TRBD2 as the D gene, but with no DNA this cannot be confirmed. Per germline, CDR1 SGHDN and CDR2 FVKESK. CDR3 size: 14 residues. CDR3 sequence: CASSGGSAYNEQFF.

This clonotype is labeled medium-sized based on frequency. This chain joins TRBV19 and TRBJ2-2; TCRdb's D call, TRBD2, is unchecked because there is no DNA. The CDR3 has 16 residues. CDR1 and CDR2 from the germline V gene are LNHDA and SQIVND (reference sequence). This CDR3 is CASSIDVRPVTGELFF.

The chain is built from TRBV25-1 and TRBJ1-2. The CDR3 consists of 13 residues. Looked up from germline, CDR1 is MGHDK and CDR2 is SYGVNS. CDR3 protein: CASSEFGNYGYTF.

The chain is built from TRBV12-3 or TRBV12-4 and TRBJ2-3; TCRdb gives TRBD2 as the D gene, but with no DNA this cannot be confirmed. The CDR3 runs 16 residues. CDR3 protein: CASSLTPSGSLDTQYF.